The 22 T cell receptor beta chains below all came from one sample that was sequenced in a study of cytomegalovirus exposure and HLA in healthy donors. The PCR employed 60 Vbeta primers together with 13 Jbeta primers. Profiled with immunoSEQ multiplex PCR; TCRdb holds only in-frame clones, not every one. The data show about 130,000 clones, around four fifths seen once. What was sequenced was PBMCs. The receptors were gathered from a female donor in good health and CMV-seronegative.

The table lists this clone with a few counts. The chain uses TRBV4-3 and TRBJ2-4; D is possibly TRBD2 (7 bases). The CDR3 has 18 residues. Per the germline V gene, CDR1 is LGHNA and CDR2 is YSLEER. V lost 0 bases and J lost 0, with 15 bases in between. Here the CDR3 reads CASSQERGGGLAKNIQYF. The CDR3 bases are TGCGCCAGCAGCCAAGAGCGAGGCGGGGGCTTAGCCAAAAACATTCAGTACTTC.

This chain links TRBV28 with TRBJ2-7, with 11 bases fitting TRBD2. The length of the CDR3 is 15 residues. Germline V CDR1 and CDR2: MDHEN, SYDVKM. V gave up 6 bases and J gave up 3 bases; unmatched junction bases: 7. CDR3 DNA sequence: TGTGCCAGCAGACCTGGAGGGACTAGCGGCTACGAGCAGTACTTC. The encoded protein is CASRPGGTSGYEQYF.

The chain combines TRBV5-6 with TRBJ2-5; TRBD2 matches at 7 bases. The CDR3 contains 16 residues. Trimming took 0 bases from V and 5 from J; bases not matched to a gene: 10. Germline V gene data show CDR1 as SGHDT and CDR2 as YYEEEE. CDR3 loop: CASSLGVGLISETQYF. Written as DNA, the CDR3 is TGTGCCAGCAGCTTGGGGGTGGGACTAATTTCGGAGACCCAGTACTTC.

This clone was picked up a small number of times. The chain couples TRBV7-3 to TRBJ2-3, with D maybe TRBD1 (5 bases). The CDR3 sequence is 14 residues long. Germline loops: CDR1 SGHTA, CDR2 FQGTGA. V lost 5 bases and J 2 bases, leaving 11 bases between the germline ends. The CDR3 sequence: CASSVLGLTDTQYF. The CDR3 DNA sequence: TGTGCCAGCAGCGTGTTGGGGCTCACAGATACGCAGTATTTT.

The chain employs TRBV5-1 and TRBJ1-2, with D possibly being TRBD1 (5 bases). The CDR3 contains 16 residues. The V end was cut by 0 bases, the J end by 5 bases, with 17 bases between. CDR1 is SGHRS and CDR2 is YFSETQ in the germline V gene. This CDR3 reads CASSLEGRRAGYGYTF. CDR3 coding DNA: TGCGCCAGCAGCTTGGAAGGCCGTAGGGCAGGGTATGGCTACACCTTC. Full variable domain (missing parts from reference TRBV5-1 and TRBJ1-2): KAGVTQTPRYLIKTRGQQVTLSCSPISGHRSVSWYQQTPGQGLQFLFEYFSETQRNKGNFPGRFSGRQFSNSRSEMNVSTLELGDSALYLCASSLEGRRAGYGYTFGSGTRLTVV.

This chain joins TRBV28 and TRBJ1-1; D is unresolved. Trimming removed 8 bases from V and 4 bases from J, with 11 bases in between. The CDR3 consists of 12 residues. Germline V gene lookup returns CDR1 MDHEN and CDR2 SYDVKM. In DNA, the CDR3 is TGTGCCAGCTGCGAACCCTTCACTGAAGCTTTCTTT. Amino acids: CASCEPFTEAFF. Full variable domain (rest looked up from reference TRBV28 and TRBJ1-1): DVKVTQSSRYLVKRTGEKVFLECVQDMDHENMFWYRQDPGLGLRLIYFSYDVKMKEKGDIPEGYSVSREKKERFSLILESASTNQTSMYLCASCEPFTEAFFGQGTRLTVV.

The chain is built from TRBV19 and TRBJ2-1; the match to TRBD2 covers 7 bases. Germline V gene sequence: CDR1 LNHDA, CDR2 SQIVND (reference sequence). The CDR3 is 14 residues long. Trimming cost V 8 bases and J 2 bases; bases outside gene matches: 6. As DNA, the CDR3 is TGTGCCAGTTCCACTAGCGCTCCCTACAATGAGCAGTTCTTC. Translation: CASSTSAPYNEQFF.

The rearrangement links TRBV27 to TRBJ2-1; 7 positions match TRBD2. Germline V gene data show CDR1 as MNHEY and CDR2 as SMNVEV (reference sequence). This CDR3 is built from 16 residues. V dropped 4 bases and J dropped 2; count of bases not matched to a gene: 8. CDR3: CASSSSAGLAYNEQFF. As DNA, the CDR3 is TGTGCCAGCAGTTCCTCAGCGGGATTAGCCTACAATGAGCAGTTCTTC.

This sequence joins TRBV30 and TRBJ2-7; 9 nucleotides match TRBD1. Germline CDR1 reads GTSNPN; CDR2 reads SVGIG (reference sequence). The CDR3 covers 14 residues. V gave up 0 bases and J gave up 4 bases; unmatched junction bases: 4. CDR3 protein: CAWSVRDRGYEQYF. The DNA of the CDR3 is TGTGCCTGGAGTGTACGCGACAGGGGGTACGAGCAGTACTTC.

The chain couples TRBV19 to TRBJ1-6; TRBD1 aligns across 8 bases. Germline loops: CDR1 LNHDA, CDR2 SQIVND (reference sequence). The length of the CDR3 is 16 residues. Unmatched junction bases numbered 7, after V lost 0 bases and J lost 9 bases. The CDR3 region has the DNA TGTGCCAGTAGTATAGATCCGACAGGGGTGGGTTCACCCCTCCACTTT. This codes for CASSIDPTGVGSPLHF.

The chain links TRBV27 to TRBJ1-1; 9 bases match TRBD1. This CDR3 is 15 amino acids long. Germline V CDR1 and CDR2: MNHEY, SMNVEV (reference sequence). With V trimmed by 6 bases and J by 6 bases, 11 bases remained unmatched. DNA for the CDR3: TGTGCCAGCAGCCTCTCCGACAGGGGGTTTGCTGAAGCTTTCTTT. The encoded protein is CASSLSDRGFAEAFF.

This clone has just a few counts. This rearrangement joins TRBV4-1 to TRBJ2-1; D perhaps matches TRBD2 (7 bases). The CDR3 consists of 16 residues. Germline-derived CDR1 and CDR2 are MGHRA and YSYEKL. V lost 0 bases, J lost 4 bases, and 13 bases lay in between. The CDR3 sequence: CASSQDGGARYNEQFF. In DNA, the CDR3 is TGCGCCAGCAGCCAAGATGGGGGGGCCCGGTACAATGAGCAGTTCTTC.

The chain employs TRBV27 and TRBJ2-1; 7 bases are a match to TRBD2. Germline values: CDR1 MNHEY, CDR2 SMNVEV (reference sequence). J was trimmed by 7 bases and V by 2 bases; bases with no gene match: 5. CDR3 length: 14 amino acids. CDR3 residues: CASSLRTRKNEQFF. CDR3 coding DNA: TGTGCCAGCAGTTTAAGGACTAGGAAAAATGAGCAGTTCTTC.

This rearrangement joins TRBV30 to TRBJ1-4, with D tentatively TRBD1 (6 bases). Per germline, CDR1 GTSNPN and CDR2 SVGIG (reference sequence). V dropped 4 bases and J dropped 2 bases, with 17 bases sitting between them. CDR3 length: 16 residues. The CDR3 nucleotides are TGTGCCTGGATGGGCAGGGGCAGAAGGACTAATGAAAAACTGTTTTTT. Translated: CAWMGRGRRTNEKLFF.

This CDR3 reads CASSLPEGSDTQYF. CDR3 in DNA: TGTGCCAGCAGCTTACCAGAGGGCTCGGATACGCAGTATTTT. J is TRBJ2-3 and V is TRBV7-8; D might be TRBD2 (5 bases). CDR3 size: 14 residues. CDR1 and CDR2 from the germline V gene are SGHVS and FQNEAQ. Trimming shortened V by 2 bases and J by 6 bases, and 12 bases separated the two germline ends.

This clone was detected only a few times. The CDR3 nucleotides read TGCGCCAGCAGCTTGACAGTGAACACTGAAGCTTTCTTT. The encoded protein is CASSLTVNTEAFF. The V call is TRBV5-1, the J call TRBJ1-1; no definite D call. From germline, CDR1 is SGHRS and CDR2 YFSETQ. The CDR3 is made up of 13 amino acids. Deletions cut 1 base from V and 0 bases from J, with 4 bases between.

The V and J genes are TRBV5-6 and TRBJ1-2, with D unresolved. Per the germline V gene, CDR1 is SGHDT and CDR2 is YYEEEE. The CDR3 contains 13 residues. Between the trimmed V and J ends, which lost 1 base and 3 bases, there was a span of 7 bases. CDR3 amino acids: CASSLYADYGYTF. The CDR3 DNA sequence: TGTGCCAGCAGCTTGTACGCAGACTATGGCTACACCTTC.

This chain links TRBV5-5 with TRBJ2-3, with 10 bases aligning to TRBD2. The V gene end was trimmed by 4 bases and the J gene end by 1 base; junction bases not matched to a gene: 3. The CDR3 consists of 15 residues. CDR1 SGHKS and CDR2 YYEKEE come from the germline V gene (reference sequence). The CDR3 is CASSPGLAGTDTQYF. CDR3 coding DNA: TGTGCCAGCAGCCCCGGACTAGCGGGCACAGATACGCAGTATTTT.

This chain uses TRBV6-1 with TRBJ1-3; D not certain. CDR1 and CDR2 from the germline V gene are MNHNS and SASEGT. This CDR3 has 14 amino acids. The V gene lost 6 bases and the J gene lost 5 bases, with 14 bases spanning the gap. Here the CDR3 reads CASRASSTRNTIYF. CDR3 nucleotide sequence: TGTGCCAGCAGGGCCTCCTCAACCAGAAACACCATATATTTT.

The chain employs TRBV5-1 and TRBJ2-1, with a possible D match to TRBD2 (6 bases). V shed 9 bases and J shed 0 bases, with 13 bases lying between them. CDR3 length: 14 amino acids. The germline V gene encodes CDR1 SGHRS and CDR2 YFSETQ. CDR3 sequence: CATNGGDSYNEQFF. The DNA of the CDR3 is TGCGCCACCAATGGCGGGGACTCCTACAATGAGCAGTTCTTC.

The genes are TRBV6-1 and TRBJ2-7, with a possible D match to TRBD2 (6 bases). This CDR3 is built from 14 residues. Germline-derived CDR1 and CDR2 are MNHNS and SASEGT. Trimming left V 4 bases short and J 5 bases short, with 15 bases between. The CDR3 is CASSVKRVVDEQYF. Written as DNA, the CDR3 is TGTGCCAGCAGTGTCAAGCGGGTAGTCGACGAGCAGTACTTC.

The chain combines TRBV13 with TRBJ2-3; D may be TRBD1 (6 bases). The germline gives CDR1 PRHDT, CDR2 FYEKMQ (reference sequence). The CDR3 covers 14 residues. V lost 2 bases, J lost 4 bases, and 10 bases lay in between. The CDR3 region is CASSLTGRADTQYF. DNA for the CDR3: TGTGCCAGCAGCTTAACAGGGCGAGCAGATACGCAGTATTTT.